What follows is one T cell receptor beta chain and its context. At one end the junction does not follow the germline gene, possibly because of a read error. Other DNA sequences of this sample code for an identical CDR3. The data were taken from a study of blood T cell repertoires in COVID-19. Study-level background: Material from acute and convalescent COVID-19 was sourced from the United States, Italy and Spain. Nucleic acid was either cDNA or gDNA, and it came from T cells, B-cell-depleted T cells, or PBMCs.

In the authors' workflow: Estimated nucleated cell counts came from reference gene primer amplification. The assay was immunoSEQ multiplex PCR, and TCRdb's table has in-frame clones only and misses some. The V and J calls and clone size were taken over from that table, and D and trimming were inferred from the DNA. The data contain tens of thousands of clones, about 89% of them singletons. The CDR3 runs 18 residues. Germline lookup yields CDR1 SGHVS and CDR2 FNYEAQ. The TCR was taken from a man in his 60s with active or convalescent COVID-19. The material sequenced was peripheral blood. The chain is built from TRBV7-6 and TRBJ1-1, with 11 bases identical to TRBD1. The CDR3 loop is CASSLGPGQGDDGTEAFF. CDR3 DNA sequence: TGTGCCAGTAGCTTAGGGCCGGGACAGGGGGACGATGGGACTGAAGCTTTCTTT.